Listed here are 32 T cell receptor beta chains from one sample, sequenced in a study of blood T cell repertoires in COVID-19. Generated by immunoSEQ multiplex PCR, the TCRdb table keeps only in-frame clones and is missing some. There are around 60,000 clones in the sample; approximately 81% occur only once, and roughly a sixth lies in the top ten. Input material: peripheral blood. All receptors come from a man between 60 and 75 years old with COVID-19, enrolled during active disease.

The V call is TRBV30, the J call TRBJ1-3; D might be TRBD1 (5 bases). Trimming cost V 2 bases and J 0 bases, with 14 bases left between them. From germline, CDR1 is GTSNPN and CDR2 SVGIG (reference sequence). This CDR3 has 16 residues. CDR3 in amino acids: CAWSNIAGISGNTIYF. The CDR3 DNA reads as TGTGCCTGGAGTAATATTGCAGGGATCTCTGGAAACACCATATATTTT.

The CDR3 DNA sequence: TGTGCCAGCAGTGAAGCCTGGGGGCAGCAAGAGACCCAGTACTTC. Its translation: CASSEAWGQQETQYF. This rearrangement joins TRBV6-1 to TRBJ2-5, with D possibly TRBD1 on 6 matching bases. Germline V lookup: CDR1 MNHNS, CDR2 SASEGT. The CDR3 is made up of 15 amino acids. Trimming took 0 bases from V and 2 from J, leaving 10 bases between them.

CDR3 region: CASSLGSDFNEKLFF. CDR3 bases: TGTGCCAGCAGCTTAGGTAGTGATTTTAATGAAAAACTGTTTTTT. This rearrangement joins TRBV7-9 to TRBJ1-4; D gene unclear. This CDR3 has 15 residues. Germline V lookup: CDR1 SEHNR, CDR2 FQNEAQ (reference sequence). The V end was cut by 1 base, the J end by 4 bases, with 10 bases between.

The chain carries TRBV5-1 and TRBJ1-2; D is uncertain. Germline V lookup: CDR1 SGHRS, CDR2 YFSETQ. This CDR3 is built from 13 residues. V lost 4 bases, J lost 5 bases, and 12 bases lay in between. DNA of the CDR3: TGCGCCAGCAGCCCGCGCCGGGAATATGGCTACACCTTC. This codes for CASSPRREYGYTF.

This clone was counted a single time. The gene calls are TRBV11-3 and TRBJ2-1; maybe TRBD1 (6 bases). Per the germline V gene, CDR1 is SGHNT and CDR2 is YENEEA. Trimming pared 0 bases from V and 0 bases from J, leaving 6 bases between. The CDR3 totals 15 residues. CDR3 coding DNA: TGTGCCAGCAGCTTAGAAGGGGGCTCCTACAATGAGCAGTTCTTC. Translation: CASSLEGGSYNEQFF.

CDR3 in DNA: TGTGCCAGCGGGCGTAGCGACAATGAGCAGTTCTTC. It is translated as CASGRSDNEQFF. V and J are TRBV6-5 and TRBJ2-1; TRBD2 might be the D (5 bases). CDR1 MNHEY and CDR2 SVGAGI come from the germline V gene. Trimming shortened V by 8 bases and J by 5 bases, and 10 bases separated the two germline ends. The CDR3 sequence is 12 residues long.

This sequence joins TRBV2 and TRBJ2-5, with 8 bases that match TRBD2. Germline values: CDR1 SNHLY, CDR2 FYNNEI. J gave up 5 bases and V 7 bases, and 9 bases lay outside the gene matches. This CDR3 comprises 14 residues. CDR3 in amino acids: CASNPGGAWETQYF. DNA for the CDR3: TGTGCCAGCAATCCGGGGGGGGCGTGGGAGACCCAGTACTTC.

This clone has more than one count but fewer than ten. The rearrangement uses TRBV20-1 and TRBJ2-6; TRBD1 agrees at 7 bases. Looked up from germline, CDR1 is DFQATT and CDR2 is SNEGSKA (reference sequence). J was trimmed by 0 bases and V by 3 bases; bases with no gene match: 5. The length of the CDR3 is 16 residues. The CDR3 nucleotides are TGCAGTGCTAGTTCCCAGGGGGACTCTGGGGCCAACGTCCTGACTTTC. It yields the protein CSASSQGDSGANVLTF.

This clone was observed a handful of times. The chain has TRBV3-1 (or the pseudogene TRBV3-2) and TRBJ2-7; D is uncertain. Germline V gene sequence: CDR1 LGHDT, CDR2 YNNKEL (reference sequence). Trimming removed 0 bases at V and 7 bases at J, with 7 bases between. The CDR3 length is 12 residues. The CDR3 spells CASSQDAREQYF. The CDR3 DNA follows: TGTGCCAGCAGCCAAGATGCTAGGGAGCAGTACTTC.

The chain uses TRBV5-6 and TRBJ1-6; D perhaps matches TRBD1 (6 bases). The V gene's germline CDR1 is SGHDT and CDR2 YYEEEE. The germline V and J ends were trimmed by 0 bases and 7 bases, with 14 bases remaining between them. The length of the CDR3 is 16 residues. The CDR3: CASSLAVGHLNSPLHF. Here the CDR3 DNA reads TGTGCCAGCAGCTTGGCGGTGGGACACCTCAATTCACCCCTCCACTTT.

DNA of the CDR3: TGTGCCAGCAGCGTAGGGGACAGCCCACCTACCTACGAGCAGTACTTC. Translating it yields CASSVGDSPPTYEQYF. The rearrangement joins TRBV9 to TRBJ2-7; TRBD1 matches 7 bases. After removal of 0 bases from V and 2 bases from J, the junction contained 8 bases not matched to a gene. There are 16 residues in the CDR3. CDR1 and CDR2 (germline): SGDLS, YYNGEE.

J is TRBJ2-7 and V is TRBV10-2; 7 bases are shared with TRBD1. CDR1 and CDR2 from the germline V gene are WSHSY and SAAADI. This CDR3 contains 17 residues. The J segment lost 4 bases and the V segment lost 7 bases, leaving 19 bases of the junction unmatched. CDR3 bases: TGCGCCAGCACCCCTGTGGGACAGCCCCTCCTAGGTTACGAGCAGTACTTC. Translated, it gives CASTPVGQPLLGYEQYF.

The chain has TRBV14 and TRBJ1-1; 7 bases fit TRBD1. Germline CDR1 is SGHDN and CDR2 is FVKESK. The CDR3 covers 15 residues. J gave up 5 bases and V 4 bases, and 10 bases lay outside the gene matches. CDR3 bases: TGTGCCAGCAGCCCACCAGGGGGGCGCAGAACTGAAGCTTTCTTT. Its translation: CASSPPGGRRTEAFF.

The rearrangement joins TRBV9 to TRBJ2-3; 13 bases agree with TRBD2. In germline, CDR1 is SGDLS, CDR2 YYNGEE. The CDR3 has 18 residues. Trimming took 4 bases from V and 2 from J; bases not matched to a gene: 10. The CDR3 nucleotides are TGTGCCAGCAGCCAAGGACTAGCGGGGGCCCGGGACACAGATACGCAGTATTTT. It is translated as CASSQGLAGARDTDTQYF.

The CDR3 here is CASSDTQGVDTEAFF. The DNA for the CDR3 is TGTGCCAGCAGTGATACCCAGGGGGTGGACACTGAAGCTTTCTTT. V and J are TRBV6-1 and TRBJ1-1; TRBD1 agrees at 7 bases. V gave up 3 bases and J gave up 3 bases; unmatched junction bases: 7. This CDR3 spans 15 amino acids. Germline V gene sequence: CDR1 MNHNS, CDR2 SASEGT.

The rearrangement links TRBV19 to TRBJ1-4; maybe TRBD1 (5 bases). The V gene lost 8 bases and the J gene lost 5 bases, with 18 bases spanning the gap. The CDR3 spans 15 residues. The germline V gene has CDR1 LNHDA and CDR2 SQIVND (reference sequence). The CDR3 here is CASGTEGRANEKLFF. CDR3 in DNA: TGTGCCAGTGGCACCGAGGGGAGGGCGAATGAAAAACTGTTTTTT.

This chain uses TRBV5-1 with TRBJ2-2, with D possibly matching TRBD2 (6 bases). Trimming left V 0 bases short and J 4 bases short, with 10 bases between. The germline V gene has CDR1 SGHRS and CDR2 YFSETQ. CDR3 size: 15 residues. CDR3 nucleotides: TGCGCCAGCAGCTTGGACGGGGGTTTCACCGGGGAGCTGTTTTTT. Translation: CASSLDGGFTGELFF. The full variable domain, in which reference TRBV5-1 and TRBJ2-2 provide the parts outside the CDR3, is KAGVTQTPRYLIKTRGQQVTLSCSPISGHRSVSWYQQTPGQGLQFLFEYFSETQRNKGNFPGRFSGRQFSNSRSEMNVSTLELGDSALYLCASSLDGGFTGELFFGEGSRLTVL.

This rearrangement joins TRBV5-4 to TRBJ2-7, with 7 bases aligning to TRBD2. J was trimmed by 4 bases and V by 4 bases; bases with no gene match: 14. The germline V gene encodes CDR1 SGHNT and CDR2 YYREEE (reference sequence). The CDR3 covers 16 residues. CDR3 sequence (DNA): TGTGCCAGCAGCGGAAAACCGACTAGCAGCCCTTACGAGCAGTACTTC. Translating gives CASSGKPTSSPYEQYF.

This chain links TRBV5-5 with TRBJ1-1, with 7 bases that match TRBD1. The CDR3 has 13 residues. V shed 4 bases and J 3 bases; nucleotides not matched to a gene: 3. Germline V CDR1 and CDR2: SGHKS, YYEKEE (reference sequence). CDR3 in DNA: TGTGCCAGCAGCCAAGACAGGGACACTGAAGCTTTCTTT. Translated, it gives CASSQDRDTEAFF.

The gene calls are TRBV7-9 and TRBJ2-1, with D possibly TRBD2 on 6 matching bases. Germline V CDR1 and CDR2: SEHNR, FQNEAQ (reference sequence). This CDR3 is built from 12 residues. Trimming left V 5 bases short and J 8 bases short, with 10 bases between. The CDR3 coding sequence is TGTGCCAGCAGCCTCACTAGCTATGAGCAGTTCTTC. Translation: CASSLTSYEQFF.

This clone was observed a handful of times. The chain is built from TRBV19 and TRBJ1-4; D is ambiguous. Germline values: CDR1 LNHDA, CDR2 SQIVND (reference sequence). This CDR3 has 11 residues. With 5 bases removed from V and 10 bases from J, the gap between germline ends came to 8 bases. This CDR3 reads CASSPGGKLFF. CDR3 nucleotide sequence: TGTGCCAGTAGTCCCGGTGGAAAACTGTTTTTT.

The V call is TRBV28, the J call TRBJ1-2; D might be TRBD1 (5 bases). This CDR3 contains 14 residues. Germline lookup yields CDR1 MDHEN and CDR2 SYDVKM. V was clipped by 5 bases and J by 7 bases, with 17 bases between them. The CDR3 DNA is TGTGCCAGCAGTCCTGGGGCCCTGGGGTCTGGCTACACCTTC. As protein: CASSPGALGSGYTF.

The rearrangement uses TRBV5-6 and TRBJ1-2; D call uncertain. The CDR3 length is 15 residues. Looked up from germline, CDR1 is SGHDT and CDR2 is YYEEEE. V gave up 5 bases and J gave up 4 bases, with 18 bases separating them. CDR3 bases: TGTGCCAGCAGTTACGGGATCCAAGTTATCTATGGCTACACCTTC. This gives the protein CASSYGIQVIYGYTF. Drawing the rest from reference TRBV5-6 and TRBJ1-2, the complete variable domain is DAGVTQSPTHLIKTRGQQVTLRCSPKSGHDTVSWYQQALGQGPQFIFQYYEEEERQRGNFPDRFSGHQFPNYSSELNVNALLLGDSALYLCASSYGIQVIYGYTFGSGTRLTVV.

The CDR3 DNA follows: TGTGCCAGCAGCTTGCGGGAAACAGATACGCAGTATTTT. Amino acids: CASSLRETDTQYF. The rearrangement links TRBV5-6 to TRBJ2-3; weak D call: TRBD2 (5 bases). Per germline, CDR1 SGHDT and CDR2 YYEEEE. The CDR3 is 13 residues long. V was trimmed by 1 base and J by 3 bases, leaving 6 bases between them.

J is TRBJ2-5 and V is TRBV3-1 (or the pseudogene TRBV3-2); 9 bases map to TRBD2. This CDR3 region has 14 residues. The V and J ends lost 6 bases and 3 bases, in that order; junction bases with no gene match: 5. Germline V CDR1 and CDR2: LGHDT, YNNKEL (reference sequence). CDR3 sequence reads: CASSRLADKETQYF. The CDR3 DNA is TGTGCCAGCAGTCGACTAGCGGATAAAGAGACCCAGTACTTC.

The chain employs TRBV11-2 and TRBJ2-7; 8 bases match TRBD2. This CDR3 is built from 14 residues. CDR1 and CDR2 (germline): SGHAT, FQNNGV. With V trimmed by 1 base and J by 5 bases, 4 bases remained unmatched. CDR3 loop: CASSLVAGRHEQYF. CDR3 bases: TGTGCCAGCAGCTTAGTAGCGGGGAGGCACGAGCAGTACTTC. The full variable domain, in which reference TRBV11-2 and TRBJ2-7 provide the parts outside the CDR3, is EAGVAQSPRYKIIEKRQSVAFWCNPISGHATLYWYQQILGQGPKLLIQFQNNGVVDDSQLPKDRFSAERLKGVDSTLKIQPAKLEDSAVYLCASSLVAGRHEQYFGPGTRLTVT.

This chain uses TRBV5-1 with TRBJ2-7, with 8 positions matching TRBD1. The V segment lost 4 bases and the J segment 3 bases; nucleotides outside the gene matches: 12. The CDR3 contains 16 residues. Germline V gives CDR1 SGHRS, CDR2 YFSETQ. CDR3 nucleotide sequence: TGCGCCAGCAGCCTGATCCCGGGACAGGTTAACTACGAGCAGTACTTC. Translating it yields CASSLIPGQVNYEQYF.

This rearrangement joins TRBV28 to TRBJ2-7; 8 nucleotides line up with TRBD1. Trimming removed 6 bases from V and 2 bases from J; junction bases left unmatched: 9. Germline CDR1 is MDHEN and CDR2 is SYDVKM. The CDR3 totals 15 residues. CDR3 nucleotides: TGTGCCAGCAGCTCCACGGGACAGGCGACCTACGAGCAGTACTTC. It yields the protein CASSSTGQATYEQYF.

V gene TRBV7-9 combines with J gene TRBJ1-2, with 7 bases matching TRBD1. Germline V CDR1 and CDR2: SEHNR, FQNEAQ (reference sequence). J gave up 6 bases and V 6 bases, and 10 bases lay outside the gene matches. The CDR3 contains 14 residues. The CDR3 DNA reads TGTGCCAGCAGGCGCCAGGGGGTCAGCCATGGCTACACCTTC. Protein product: CASRRQGVSHGYTF.

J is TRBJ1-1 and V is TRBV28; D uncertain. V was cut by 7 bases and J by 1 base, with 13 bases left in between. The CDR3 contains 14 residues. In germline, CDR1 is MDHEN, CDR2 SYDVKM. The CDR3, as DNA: TGTGCCAGCAACCCGGGGTCTCAGAACACTGAAGCTTTCTTT. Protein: CASNPGSQNTEAFF.

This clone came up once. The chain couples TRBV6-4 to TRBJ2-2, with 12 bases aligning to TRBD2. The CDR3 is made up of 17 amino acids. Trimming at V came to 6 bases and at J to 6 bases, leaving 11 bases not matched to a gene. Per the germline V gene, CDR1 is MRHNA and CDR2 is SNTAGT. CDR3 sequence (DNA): TGTGCCAGCAGCCCCCGTGAGGGGACTAGCGGGCCCGGGGAGCTGTTTTTT. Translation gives CASSPREGTSGPGELFF.

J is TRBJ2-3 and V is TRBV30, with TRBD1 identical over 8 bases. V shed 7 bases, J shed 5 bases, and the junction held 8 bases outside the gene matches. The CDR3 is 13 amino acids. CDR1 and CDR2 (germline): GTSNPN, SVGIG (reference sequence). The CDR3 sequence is CASGQGIGDTQYF. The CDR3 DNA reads TGTGCCTCAGGACAGGGAATCGGAGATACGCAGTATTTT.